A single sample is the source of the 32 T cell receptor beta chains below, sequenced in a study of T cell changes during pregnancy in multiple sclerosis. Assay used: immunoSEQ multiplex PCR; TCRdb lists only in-frame clones, some missing. The repertoire has tens of thousands of clones, 85% to 95% of them found once; the top ten carry roughly 0.52%. Specimen: CD4+ T cells from peripheral blood mononuclear cells, collected in the third trimester of pregnancy. The receptors derive from a female donor with multiple sclerosis, enrolled in a pregnancy study.

The rearrangement links TRBV9 to TRBJ1-4; TRBD1 matches 11 bases. Germline V lookup: CDR1 SGDLS, CDR2 YYNGEE. Trimming removed 3 bases from V and 9 bases from J; junction bases left unmatched: 7. The CDR3 has 15 residues. The CDR3 DNA sequence: TGTGCCAGCAGCGCGAGGACAGGGGGCGGACAAAAACTGTTTTTT. It is translated as CASSARTGGGQKLFF.

This clone occurred once. This chain joins TRBV9 and TRBJ2-1; D may be TRBD2 (5 bases). V shed 3 bases and J shed 0 bases, with 7 bases lying between them. The CDR3 consists of 14 residues. Germline lookup yields CDR1 SGDLS and CDR2 YYNGEE. CDR3 amino acids: CASSGAGSYNEQFF. CDR3 sequence (DNA): TGTGCCAGCAGCGGTGCGGGCTCCTACAATGAGCAGTTCTTC.

The chain uses TRBV7-6 and TRBJ2-5; D may be TRBD2 (6 bases). Germline V lookup: CDR1 SGHVS, CDR2 FNYEAQ. There are 15 residues in the CDR3. V was shortened by 6 bases and J by 2 bases, with 16 bases between the two germline ends. DNA of the CDR3: TGTGCCAGCAGTCAATTTTCCGGGAGACAAGAGACCCAGTACTTC. Its protein product is CASSQFSGRQETQYF.

V and J are TRBV5-8 and TRBJ1-3; 7 bases map to TRBD1. The germline V gene has CDR1 SGHTS and CDR2 YDEGEE. J gave up 0 bases and V 5 bases, and 8 bases lay outside the gene matches. The CDR3 is 16 amino acids. CDR3 region: CASSLTGTASGNTIYF. The CDR3 DNA follows: TGTGCCAGCAGTCTAACTGGGACAGCCTCTGGAAACACCATATATTTT.

This clone was counted between two and nine times. This sequence joins TRBV7-2 and TRBJ2-5; 8 bases agree with TRBD2. The CDR3 runs to 15 residues. Germline CDR1 reads SGHTA; CDR2 reads FQGNSA. Trimming removed 5 bases from V and 4 bases from J; junction bases left unmatched: 9. The CDR3 loop reads CASSGTRTSPETQYF. The CDR3 region has the DNA TGTGCCAGCAGCGGAACGCGGACTAGCCCAGAGACCCAGTACTTC.

The V gene is TRBV7-3, the J gene TRBJ2-1, with D possibly being TRBD2 (5 bases). The CDR3 contains 14 residues. V shed 5 bases and J shed 3 bases, with 11 bases lying between them. The germline CDR1 and CDR2 sequences are SGHTA and FQGTGA. DNA for the CDR3: TGTGCCAGCAGCGGGGAGTTAGTCTACAATGAGCAGTTCTTC. As protein: CASSGELVYNEQFF.

This clone has only one observation. The genes are TRBV4-3 and TRBJ2-1, with D hard to call. The CDR3 contains 14 residues. Trimming stripped 1 base from V and 8 bases from J, with 12 bases between. Germline assignment: CDR1 LGHNA and CDR2 YSLEER. The CDR3 DNA sequence: TGCGCCAGCAGCCAAGGAGTTACTTACGATGAGCAGTTCTTC. It encodes CASSQGVTYDEQFF.

The chain links TRBV7-2 to TRBJ2-1; the match to TRBD2 covers 8 bases. V lost 0 bases, J lost 7 bases, and 2 bases stayed unmatched. This CDR3 comprises 14 residues. Germline CDR1 SGHTA, CDR2 FQGNSA. The CDR3 region has the DNA TGTGCCAGCAGCTTAGCCTCGGGAGGGAATGAGCAGTTCTTC. As protein: CASSLASGGNEQFF.

Only one count was recorded for this clone. The V call is TRBV7-9, the J call TRBJ2-4, with D uncertain. With 5 bases removed from V and 5 bases from J, the gap between germline ends came to 4 bases. The germline V gene encodes CDR1 SEHNR and CDR2 FQNEAQ (reference sequence). The CDR3 extends over 11 amino acids. DNA of the CDR3: TGTGCCAGCAGCCATCAAAACATTCAGTACTTC. Protein sequence: CASSHQNIQYF.

This sequence joins TRBV11-2 and TRBJ2-7; 9 bases are shared with TRBD2. Germline V gene lookup returns CDR1 SGHAT and CDR2 FQNNGV. V dropped 0 bases and J dropped 2; count of bases not matched to a gene: 8. CDR3 length: 17 residues. CDR3 protein: CASSLDLSSGSPYEQYF. The DNA for the CDR3 is TGTGCCAGCAGCTTAGATCTGAGTAGCGGGAGCCCCTACGAGCAGTACTTC.

This chain joins TRBV6-1 and TRBJ2-3; D remains ambiguous. The CDR3 sequence is 11 residues long. The V end lost 6 bases, the J end lost 4 bases, and 5 bases lay between the germline ends. Germline V gene lookup returns CDR1 MNHNS and CDR2 SASEGT. CDR3 in DNA: TGTGCCAGCAGGCAGGCAGATACGCAGTATTTT. This encodes CASRQADTQYF.

This clone has just one count. CDR3 in DNA: TGCAGTGCAGGAGATTACGAGCAGTACTTC. This codes for CSAGDYEQYF. The chain uses TRBV20-1 and TRBJ2-7; D unclear. This CDR3 has 10 residues. Germline V gene lookup returns CDR1 DFQATT and CDR2 SNEGSKA (reference sequence). The ends were cut back, 6 bases at V and 4 bases at J, with 7 bases in the middle.

This rearrangement joins TRBV7-2 to TRBJ2-7, with 7 bases that match TRBD2. The CDR3 is 14 residues long. Trimming took 3 bases from V and 1 from J; bases not matched to a gene: 3. Germline V CDR1 and CDR2: SGHTA, FQGNSA. CDR3 bases: TGTGCCAGCAGCTTGGGGGGGACTTCCTACGAGCAGTACTTC. It specifies CASSLGGTSYEQYF. Together with reference TRBV7-2 and TRBJ2-7, the CDR3 gives the full variable domain: GAGVSQSPSNKVTEKGKDVELRCDPISGHTALYWYRQSLGQGLEFLIYFQGNSAPDKSGLPSDRFSAERTGGSVSTLTIQRTQQEDSAVYLCASSLGGTSYEQYFGPGTRLTVT.

The gene calls are TRBV29-1 and TRBJ2-5; possible D gene TRBD1, 6 bases. V lost 4 bases and J lost 1, with 7 bases in between. The germline V gene encodes CDR1 SQVTM and CDR2 ANQGSEA. This CDR3 spans 12 amino acids. The CDR3, as DNA: TGCAGCGTTGGACAGGCCCAAGAGACCCAGTACTTC. It translates to CSVGQAQETQYF.

The V call is TRBV5-1, the J call TRBJ2-5, with 7 nucleotides matching TRBD2. V gave up 3 bases and J gave up 4 bases; unmatched junction bases: 9. Germline-derived CDR1 and CDR2 are SGHRS and YFSETQ. This CDR3 contains 15 residues. This CDR3 is CASSYTAGVGETQYF. Written as DNA, the CDR3 is TGCGCCAGCAGCTATACCGCGGGAGTTGGAGAGACCCAGTACTTC.

The chain recombines TRBV4-3 with TRBJ2-7; 9 bases fit TRBD2. The germline CDR1 and CDR2 sequences are LGHNA and YSLEER. After removal of 0 bases from V and 4 bases from J, the junction contained 7 bases not matched to a gene. This CDR3 comprises 16 residues. This chain's CDR3 is CASSQDGREGRYEQYF. DNA for the CDR3: TGCGCCAGCAGCCAAGATGGGCGGGAGGGCCGGTACGAGCAGTACTTC.

The chain combines TRBV6-6 with TRBJ2-2, with 9 nucleotides matching TRBD1. The CDR3 has 15 amino acids. Germline CDR1 is MNHNY and CDR2 is SVGAGI (reference sequence). Trimming cost V 6 bases and J 0 bases; bases outside gene matches: 2. CDR3 in amino acids: CASRRTGANTGELFF. In DNA form, the CDR3 reads TGTGCCAGCAGACGGACAGGGGCGAACACCGGGGAGCTGTTTTTT.

The chain employs TRBV7-2 and TRBJ1-1; 11 bases match TRBD1. CDR1 and CDR2 (germline): SGHTA, FQGNSA. The CDR3 is 17 amino acids. Trimming cost V 1 base and J 0 bases; bases outside gene matches: 4. CDR3 in amino acids: CASSLGGGQGVNTEAFF. CDR3 in DNA: TGTGCCAGCAGCTTAGGGGGGGGACAGGGGGTGAACACTGAAGCTTTCTTT.

The count of this clone is one. This sequence joins TRBV27 and TRBJ2-1, with 12 nucleotides matching TRBD2. V dropped 5 bases and J dropped 4; count of bases not matched to a gene: 6. The germline gives CDR1 MNHEY, CDR2 SMNVEV (reference sequence). The CDR3 spans 16 residues. The CDR3 DNA follows: TGTGCCAGCAGTCTACGGACTAGCGGGATATACAATGAGCAGTTCTTC. This gives the protein CASSLRTSGIYNEQFF.

The CDR3: CASSPRARAGAGEKLFF. CDR3 bases: TGCGCCAGCAGCCCAAGAGCAAGGGCGGGGGCGGGGGAAAAACTGTTTTTT. The chain joins TRBV4-3 to TRBJ1-4; a weak D match, TRBD1 (6 bases). Trimming shortened V by 4 bases and J by 8 bases, and 23 bases separated the two germline ends. CDR3 length: 17 amino acids. In germline, CDR1 is LGHNA, CDR2 YSLEER.

Note on this clone: A junction boundary mismatches the germline segment, possibly from a read error. The chain links TRBV6-1 to TRBJ1-2, with no clear D. Germline V CDR1 and CDR2: MNHNS, SASEGT. The CDR3 covers 14 residues. CDR3 region: CASREAGNNYGYTF. The CDR3 DNA reads TGTGCCAGCAGGGAAGCCGGGAATAACTATGGCTACACCTTC.

The rearrangement joins TRBV30 to TRBJ2-3, with D unresolved. The CDR3 spans 14 residues. With 0 bases removed from V and 2 bases from J, the gap between germline ends came to 9 bases. Germline CDR1 reads GTSNPN; CDR2 reads SVGIG (reference sequence). Here the CDR3 DNA reads TGTGCCTGGAGTGTCGCGGTACCCACAGATACGCAGTATTTT. Protein: CAWSVAVPTDTQYF.

The chain recombines TRBV11-3 with TRBJ2-3, with 9 nucleotides matching TRBD2. V was clipped by 5 bases and J by 4 bases; unmatched bases: 7. The germline gives CDR1 SGHNT, CDR2 YENEEA. The CDR3 consists of 15 residues. CDR3 sequence reads: CASSEGLAIADTQYF. The CDR3 DNA reads TGTGCCAGCAGCGAGGGACTAGCAATCGCAGATACGCAGTATTTT.

This chain uses TRBV4-3 with TRBJ2-5; weak D call: TRBD2 (6 bases). The CDR3 extends over 13 amino acids. Germline values: CDR1 LGHNA, CDR2 YSLEER. With 3 bases removed from V and 5 bases from J, the gap between germline ends came to 10 bases. The CDR3 loop is CASSQGTSETQYF. The CDR3 nucleotides read TGCGCCAGCAGCCAGGGGACTTCGGAGACCCAGTACTTC.

This clone was picked up a small number of times. This sequence joins TRBV19 and TRBJ1-5; TRBD1 is a possible D gene (5 bases). Germline lookup yields CDR1 LNHDA and CDR2 SQIVND (reference sequence). The CDR3 loop spans 16 amino acids. Trimming took off 5 bases at V and 2 bases at J, with 16 bases between the two ends. CDR3 in DNA: TGTGCCAGTAGTCCTACAGACAGACTTGGCAATCAGCCCCAGCATTTT. Encoded protein: CASSPTDRLGNQPQHF.

The CDR3 DNA is TGTGCCGGCAATCTACGCGGGGAATCGGCCGAGCAGTACTTC. This gives the protein CAGNLRGESAEQYF. This chain joins TRBV6-6 and TRBJ2-7, with D possibly TRBD2 on 6 matching bases. Trimming pared 11 bases from V and 6 bases from J, leaving 23 bases between. This CDR3 region has 14 residues. Germline V gene sequence: CDR1 MNHNY, CDR2 SVGAGI (reference sequence).

The chain carries TRBV28 and TRBJ1-1; D ambiguous. CDR3 length: 14 residues. Germline CDR1 and CDR2: MDHEN and SYDVKM. Trimming took off 1 base at V and 1 base at J, with 7 bases between the two ends. The CDR3 region is CASSLYGGNTEAFF. Here the CDR3 DNA reads TGTGCCAGCAGTTTATATGGCGGGAACACTGAAGCTTTCTTT. Complete variable domain (other parts from reference TRBV28 and TRBJ1-1): DVKVTQSSRYLVKRTGEKVFLECVQDMDHENMFWYRQDPGLGLRLIYFSYDVKMKEKGDIPEGYSVSREKKERFSLILESASTNQTSMYLCASSLYGGNTEAFFGQGTRLTVV.

In its sample, this clone was seen a few times. The CDR3 DNA is TGTGCCAGCAGTGATCGGGGAAGGGAAGCCGGGGAGCTGTTTTTT. Residues: CASSDRGREAGELFF. The rearrangement links TRBV6-4 to TRBJ2-2; D possibly corresponds to TRBD2 (5 bases). The CDR3 length is 15 residues. Germline V gene data show CDR1 as MRHNA and CDR2 as SNTAGT. The V and J ends lost 3 bases and 6 bases respectively, with 14 bases between them.

V and J are TRBV18 and TRBJ1-3, with no clear D. Germline lookup yields CDR1 KGHSH and CDR2 LQKENI. V lost 3 bases and J lost 0, with 6 bases in between. The CDR3 spans 14 residues. CDR3 protein: CASSPQDSGNTIYF. Here the CDR3 DNA reads TGTGCCAGCTCACCCCAGGACTCTGGAAACACCATATATTTT.

Of note for this clone: One junction end does not reproduce the germline sequence, and a read error may be involved. The chain is built from TRBV28 and TRBJ2-3; 7 bases are a match to TRBD1. This CDR3 region has 16 residues. Germline V gene data show CDR1 as MDHEN and CDR2 as SYDVKM. This CDR3 is CASSFGTDYITNTQYF. The CDR3 bases are TGTGCCAGCAGTTTCGGGACAGATTATATCACAAATACGCAGTATTTT. Based on the CDR3 plus reference TRBV28 and TRBJ2-3, the full variable domain is DVKVTQSSRYLVKRTGEKVFLECVQDMDHENMFWYRQDPGLGLRLIYFSYDVKMKEKGDIPEGYSVSREKKERFSLILESASTNQTSMYLCASSFGTDYITNTQYFGPGTRLTVL.

This clone was counted once. The gene calls are TRBV19 and TRBJ1-2; TRBD1 agrees at 8 bases. V lost 4 bases and J lost 2; bases outside the gene matches: 12. The CDR3 length is 17 residues. Germline CDR1 and CDR2: LNHDA and SQIVND (reference sequence). CDR3 DNA: TGTGCCAGTAGTAGTCCGGGACAGGAGATCCTGAACTATGGCTACACCTTC. Its translation is CASSSPGQEILNYGYTF.

This chain links TRBV9 with TRBJ2-5; D remains ambiguous. In germline, CDR1 is SGDLS, CDR2 YYNGEE. V lost 2 bases, J lost 2 bases, and 10 bases lay in between. This CDR3 has 14 amino acids. The CDR3: CASSVTSGQETQYF. The CDR3 region has the DNA TGTGCCAGCAGCGTTACGAGTGGTCAAGAGACCCAGTACTTC.